This T cell receptor (beta chain) was obtained from a study of T cells in Graves' hyperthyroidism and ophthalmopathy. This clonotype was detected only a few times. As yet, its antigen is unknown. CDR3 size: 14 residues. Between the trimmed V and J ends, which lost 4 bases and 3 bases, there was a span of 7 bases. Looked up from germline, CDR1 is SEHNR and CDR2 is FQNEAQ (reference sequence). Study-wide results and caveats: The model foresaw ophthalmopathy a median roughly 6 months prior to onset.

TCR beta CDR3 regions were amplified from RNA. The study used the HTBI primer set for a first-round RT-PCR of the TCR CDR3. Using its own MiXCR run on the multiplex PCR reads, TCRdb lists one record per CDR3 protein. The table records hundreds of thousands of distinct CDR3 sequences, over 35% of them present only once. The source of this sequence is a man in his late teens or twenties with Graves' hyperthyroidism. The chain employs TRBV7-9 and TRBJ1-6; maybe TRBD1 (5 bases). Sequenced sample: blood. The CDR3 is CASSWGNYNSPLHF. In nucleotides, the CDR3 is TGTGCCAGCAGCTGGGGGAACTATAATTCACCCCTCCACTTT.